This TCR beta chain was sequenced in a study of cytomegalovirus exposure and HLA in healthy donors. The V end lost 3 bases, the J end lost 2 bases, and 8 bases lay between the germline ends. The germline CDR1 and CDR2 sequences are SEHNR and FQNEAQ (reference sequence). The CDR3 spans 13 residues. Findings and limits, study-wide: Sequences of the TCR beta chain were said to predict the HLA-A and HLA-B alleles of most subjects accurately. With further analysis later on, most CMV-associated TCR beta chains appeared HLA-restricted. Both high specificity and high sensitivity reportedly marked the classifier's diagnosis of cytomegalovirus status.

A multiplex PCR was run with 60 Vbeta primers and 13 Jbeta primers. TCRdb's table, derived via immunoSEQ multiplex PCR, lists solely in-frame clones and lacks some. Of 180,000 or so clones in the sample, about four fifths were seen once. Worth noting for this clone: What it recognizes is unknown.

The sequence derives from a female donor in good health and CMV-seronegative. The chain carries TRBV7-9 and TRBJ2-7; weak D call: TRBD1 (5 bases). The specimen sequenced was PBMCs. Here the CDR3 reads CASSLPGTYEQYF. The CDR3 region has the DNA TGTGCCAGCAGCTTGCCAGGGACCTACGAGCAGTACTTC.